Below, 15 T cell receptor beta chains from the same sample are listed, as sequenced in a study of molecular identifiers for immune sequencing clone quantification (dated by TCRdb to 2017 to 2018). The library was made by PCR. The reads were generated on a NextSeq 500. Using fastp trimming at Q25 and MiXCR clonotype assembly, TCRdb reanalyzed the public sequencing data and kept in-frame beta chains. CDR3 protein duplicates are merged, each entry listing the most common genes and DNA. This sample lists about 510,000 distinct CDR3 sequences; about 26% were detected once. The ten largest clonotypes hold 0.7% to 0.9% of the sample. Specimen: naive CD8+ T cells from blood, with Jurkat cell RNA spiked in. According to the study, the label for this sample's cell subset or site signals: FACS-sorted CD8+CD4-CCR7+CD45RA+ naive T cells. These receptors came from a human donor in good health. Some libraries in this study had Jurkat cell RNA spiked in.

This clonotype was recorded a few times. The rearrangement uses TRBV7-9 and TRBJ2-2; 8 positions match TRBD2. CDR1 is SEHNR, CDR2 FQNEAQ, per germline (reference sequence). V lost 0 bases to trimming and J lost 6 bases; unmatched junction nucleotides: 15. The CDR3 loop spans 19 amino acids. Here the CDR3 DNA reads TGTGCCAGCAGCTTAGCGTTTAACCAACCGCGGACTAGCCCCGGGGAGCTGTTTTTT. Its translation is CASSLAFNQPRTSPGELFF.

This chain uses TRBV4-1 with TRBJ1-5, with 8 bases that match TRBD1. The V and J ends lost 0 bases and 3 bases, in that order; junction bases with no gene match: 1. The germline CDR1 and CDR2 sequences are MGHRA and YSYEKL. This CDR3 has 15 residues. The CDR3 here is CASSQEDRVNQPQHF. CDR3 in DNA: TGCGCCAGCAGCCAAGAGGACAGGGTCAATCAGCCCCAGCATTTT.

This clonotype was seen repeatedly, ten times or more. CDR3 in DNA: TGTGCCAGCAGTTACGGTAGTAGCGCCGGGGAGCTGTTTTTT. It is translated as CASSYGSSAGELFF. The chain combines TRBV6-2 or TRBV6-3 with TRBJ2-2, with TRBD2 as a possible D gene (5 bases). This CDR3 is built from 14 residues. Germline assignment: CDR1 MNHEY and CDR2 SVGEGT. V gave up 2 bases and J gave up 6 bases, with 10 bases separating them.

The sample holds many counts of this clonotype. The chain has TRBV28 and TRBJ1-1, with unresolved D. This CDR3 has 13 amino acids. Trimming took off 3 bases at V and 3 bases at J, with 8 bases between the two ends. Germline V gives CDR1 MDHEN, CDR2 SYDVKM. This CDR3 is CASSLMIHTEAFF. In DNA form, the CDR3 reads TGTGCCAGCAGTTTGATGATTCACACTGAAGCTTTCTTT.

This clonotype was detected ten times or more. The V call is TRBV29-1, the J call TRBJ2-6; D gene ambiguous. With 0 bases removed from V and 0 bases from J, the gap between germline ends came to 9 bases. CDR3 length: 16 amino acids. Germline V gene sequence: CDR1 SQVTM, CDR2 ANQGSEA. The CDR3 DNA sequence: TGCAGCGTTGAAGATCCCAGCCTCTCTGGGGCCAACGTCCTGACTTTC. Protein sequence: CSVEDPSLSGANVLTF.

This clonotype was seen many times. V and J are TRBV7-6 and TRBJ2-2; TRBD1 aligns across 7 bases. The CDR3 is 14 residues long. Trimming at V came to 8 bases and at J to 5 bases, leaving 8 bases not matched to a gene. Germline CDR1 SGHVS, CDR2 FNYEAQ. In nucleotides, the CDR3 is TGTGCCAGCGGGGGCAGGGGGTTTACCGGGGAGCTGTTTTTT. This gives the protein CASGGRGFTGELFF.

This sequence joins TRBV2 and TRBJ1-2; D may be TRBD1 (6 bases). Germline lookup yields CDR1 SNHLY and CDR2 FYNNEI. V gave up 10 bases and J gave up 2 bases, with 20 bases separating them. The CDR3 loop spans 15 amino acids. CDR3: CANRETSYYNYGYTF. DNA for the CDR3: TGTGCCAACAGGGAAACCAGCTATTACAACTATGGCTACACCTTC.

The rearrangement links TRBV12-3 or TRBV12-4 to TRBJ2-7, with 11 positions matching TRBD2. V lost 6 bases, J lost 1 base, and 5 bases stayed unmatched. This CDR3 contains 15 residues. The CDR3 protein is CASRPGLAESYEQYF. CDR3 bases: TGTGCCAGCAGACCGGGACTAGCGGAATCCTACGAGCAGTACTTC.

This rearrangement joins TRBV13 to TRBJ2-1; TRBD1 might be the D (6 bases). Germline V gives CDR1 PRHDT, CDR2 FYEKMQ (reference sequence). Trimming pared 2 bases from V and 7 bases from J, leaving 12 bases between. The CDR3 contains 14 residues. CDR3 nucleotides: TGTGCCAGCAGCTTAACGCAGGGGTGGAATGAGCAGTTCTTC. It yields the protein CASSLTQGWNEQFF.

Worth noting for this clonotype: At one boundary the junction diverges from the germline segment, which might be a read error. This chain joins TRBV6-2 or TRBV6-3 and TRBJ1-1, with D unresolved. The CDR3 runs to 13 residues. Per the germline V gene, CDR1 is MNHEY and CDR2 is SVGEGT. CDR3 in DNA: TGTGCCAACAGTACGCCCGTGACCCCTGCAGCTTTCTTT. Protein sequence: CANSTPVTPAAFF.

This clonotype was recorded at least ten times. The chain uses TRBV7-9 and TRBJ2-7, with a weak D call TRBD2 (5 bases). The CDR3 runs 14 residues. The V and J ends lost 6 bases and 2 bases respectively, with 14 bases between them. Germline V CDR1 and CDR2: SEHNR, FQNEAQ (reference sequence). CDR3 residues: CASSRRARAYEQYF. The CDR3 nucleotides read TGTGCCAGCAGTCGGCGGGCCCGGGCCTACGAGCAGTACTTC.

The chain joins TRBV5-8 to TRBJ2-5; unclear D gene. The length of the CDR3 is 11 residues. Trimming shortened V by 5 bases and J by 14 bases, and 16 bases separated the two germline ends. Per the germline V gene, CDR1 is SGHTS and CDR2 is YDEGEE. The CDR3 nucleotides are TGTGCCAGCAGACAGACCCTCAACCAATACTTC. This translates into CASRQTLNQYF.

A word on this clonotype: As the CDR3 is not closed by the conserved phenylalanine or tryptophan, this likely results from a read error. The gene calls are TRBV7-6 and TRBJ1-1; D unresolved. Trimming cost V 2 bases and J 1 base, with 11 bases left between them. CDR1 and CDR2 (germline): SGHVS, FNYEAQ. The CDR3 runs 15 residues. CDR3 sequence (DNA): TGTGCCAGCAGCTTATTTGGCGGGGAGAACACTGAAGCTTTCATT. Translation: CASSLFGGENTEAFI.

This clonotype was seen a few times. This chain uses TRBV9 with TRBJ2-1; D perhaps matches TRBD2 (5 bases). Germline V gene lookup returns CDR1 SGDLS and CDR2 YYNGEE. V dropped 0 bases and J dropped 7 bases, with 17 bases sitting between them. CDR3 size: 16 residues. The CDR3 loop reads CASSVEYEGYLNEQFF. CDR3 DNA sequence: TGTGCCAGCAGCGTAGAATACGAGGGATATTTGAATGAGCAGTTCTTC.

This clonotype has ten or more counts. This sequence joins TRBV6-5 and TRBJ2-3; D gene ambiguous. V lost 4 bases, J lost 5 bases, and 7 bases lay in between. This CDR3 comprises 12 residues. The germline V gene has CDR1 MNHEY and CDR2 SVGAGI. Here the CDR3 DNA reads TGTGCCAGCAGTTCCTTTGGAGATACGCAGTATTTT. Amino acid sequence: CASSSFGDTQYF.